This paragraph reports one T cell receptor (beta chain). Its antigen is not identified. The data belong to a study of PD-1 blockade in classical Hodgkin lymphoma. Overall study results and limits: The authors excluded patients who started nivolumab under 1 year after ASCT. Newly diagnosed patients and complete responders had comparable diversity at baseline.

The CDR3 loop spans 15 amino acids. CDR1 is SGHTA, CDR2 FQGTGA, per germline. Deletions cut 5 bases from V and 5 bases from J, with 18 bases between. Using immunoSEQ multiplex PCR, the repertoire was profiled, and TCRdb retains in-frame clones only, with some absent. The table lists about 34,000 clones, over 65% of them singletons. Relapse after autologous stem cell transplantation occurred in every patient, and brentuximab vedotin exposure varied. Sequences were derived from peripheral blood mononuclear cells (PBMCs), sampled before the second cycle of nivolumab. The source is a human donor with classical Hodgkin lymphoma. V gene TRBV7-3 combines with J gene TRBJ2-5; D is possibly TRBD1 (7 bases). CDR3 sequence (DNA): TGTGCCAGCAGCGGGGGGACAGAAGGTTTCGAGACCCAGTACTTC. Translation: CASSGGTEGFETQYF.